Below are 20 T cell receptor beta chains sequenced from a single sample in a study of cytomegalovirus exposure and HLA in healthy donors. This PCR relied on a set of 60 Vbeta primers and 13 Jbeta primers. Assay used: immunoSEQ multiplex PCR; TCRdb lists only in-frame clones, some missing. The sample includes around 89,000 clones, roughly 80% seen only once; the top ten take 1% to 1.5%. Material: PBMCs. These receptors all stem from a girl aged 2 to 10 in good health and CMV-seropositive.

The chain has TRBV7-8 and TRBJ2-6, with D perhaps TRBD1 (6 bases). The CDR3 totals 17 residues. V gave up 5 bases and J gave up 2 bases, with 16 bases separating them. The germline V gene has CDR1 SGHVS and CDR2 FQNEAQ. CDR3: CASSPQNGQPGANVLTF. The CDR3 bases are TGTGCCAGCAGCCCCCAAAACGGACAGCCTGGGGCCAACGTCCTGACTTTC.

This chain connects TRBV28 to TRBJ2-2; TRBD2 aligns across 11 bases. Germline-derived CDR1 and CDR2 are MDHEN and SYDVKM. The CDR3 extends over 17 amino acids. With 6 bases clipped from V and 7 bases from J, the junction kept 13 bases outside the gene matches. The CDR3: CASREQIAGGPGGELFF. Here the CDR3 DNA reads TGTGCCAGCAGGGAACAAATAGCGGGAGGGCCAGGCGGGGAGCTGTTTTTT.

The J gene is TRBJ1-1, the V gene TRBV15; D gene ambiguous. Germline V lookup: CDR1 LNHNV, CDR2 YYDKDF (reference sequence). This CDR3 contains 13 residues. The V and J ends lost 2 bases and 0 bases respectively, with 4 bases between them. This CDR3 is CATSRQLNTEAFF. The CDR3 DNA reads as TGTGCCACCAGCAGACAGTTGAACACTGAAGCTTTCTTT.

This rearrangement joins TRBV6-5 to TRBJ1-1; TRBD1 might be the D (6 bases). The germline CDR1 and CDR2 sequences are MNHEY and SVGAGI. The CDR3 covers 14 residues. V gave up 2 bases and J gave up 6 bases, with 13 bases separating them. CDR3 DNA sequence: TGTGCCAGCAGTTACAGGGGGTTTGCGGCTGAAGCTTTCTTT. Translation gives CASSYRGFAAEAFF.

The chain links TRBV6-6 to TRBJ1-4; D may be TRBD1 (6 bases). V gave up 9 bases and J gave up 7 bases, with 12 bases separating them. Germline V gene data show CDR1 as MNHNY and CDR2 as SVGAGI (reference sequence). This CDR3 spans 12 amino acids. The CDR3 loop is CASTTGFEKLFF. CDR3 bases: TGTGCCAGTACCACAGGGTTTGAAAAACTGTTTTTT.

V is TRBV9 and J is TRBJ2-7, with TRBD1 identical over 8 bases. This CDR3 is 14 amino acids long. The V gene end was trimmed by 3 bases and the J gene end by 2 bases; junction bases not matched to a gene: 4. Germline CDR1 SGDLS, CDR2 YYNGEE. CDR3 residues: CASSAGTGPYEQYF. The CDR3 DNA reads TGTGCCAGCAGCGCCGGGACAGGTCCCTACGAGCAGTACTTC.

The rearrangement links TRBV25-1 to TRBJ2-3; 12 bases are a match to TRBD2. Trimming cost V 3 bases and J 6 bases; bases outside gene matches: 10. The germline gives CDR1 MGHDK, CDR2 SYGVNS. CDR3 length equals 17 residues. CDR3 sequence reads: CASSDPRTSGTYDTQYF. As DNA, the CDR3 is TGTGCCAGCAGTGACCCGAGGACTAGCGGGACTTATGATACGCAGTATTTT.

The rearrangement joins TRBV28 to TRBJ1-1, with no clear D. This CDR3 has 11 residues. The V end was cut by 4 bases, the J end by 5 bases, with 5 bases between. CDR1 and CDR2 from the germline V gene are MDHEN and SYDVKM. The CDR3 sequence: CASSSPTEAFF. The DNA of the CDR3 is TGTGCCAGCAGTTCCCCTACTGAAGCTTTCTTT.

The chain recombines TRBV6-5 with TRBJ2-3, with D perhaps TRBD1 (6 bases). This CDR3 has 15 amino acids. Trimming shortened V by 6 bases and J by 7 bases, and 20 bases separated the two germline ends. Germline CDR1 is MNHEY and CDR2 is SVGAGI. The CDR3 DNA follows: TGTGCCAGCAGGGGGGCTTATCGTAACTCAAATACGCAGTATTTT. Protein sequence: CASRGAYRNSNTQYF.

The V and J genes are TRBV28 and TRBJ2-7; possibly TRBD1 for D (5 bases). CDR1 is MDHEN, CDR2 SYDVKM, per germline. The length of the CDR3 is 13 residues. V was cut by 6 bases and J by 6 bases, with 15 bases left in between. CDR3 residues: CASSVGPGREQYF. The CDR3 coding sequence is TGTGCCAGCAGCGTCGGGCCAGGGCGCGAGCAGTACTTC.

A word on this clone: At one of its ends the junction is not consistent with the germline gene, which may arise from a read error. V and J are TRBV7-7 and TRBJ2-2; D uncertain. CDR1 SSHAT and CDR2 FNYEAQ come from the germline V gene (reference sequence). The CDR3 runs 13 residues. The CDR3 sequence is CASSLSLAGELFF. CDR3 nucleotides: TGTGCTAGCAGCTTATCACTCGCCGGGGAGCTGTTTTTT.

J is TRBJ2-2 and V is TRBV6-5, with D perhaps TRBD1 (5 bases). The CDR3 loop spans 14 amino acids. V shed 6 bases and J shed 5 bases, with 13 bases lying between them. CDR1 and CDR2 (germline): MNHEY, SVGAGI. The CDR3 here is CASRIAGLTGELFF. CDR3 DNA: TGTGCCAGCAGGATTGCAGGGTTAACCGGGGAGCTGTTTTTT.

V gene TRBV27 combines with J gene TRBJ2-2, with no clear D. CDR1 MNHEY and CDR2 SMNVEV come from the germline V gene (reference sequence). Trimming shortened V by 7 bases and J by 3 bases, and 6 bases separated the two germline ends. The CDR3 has 12 residues. The CDR3 spells CASTKDTGELFF. For the CDR3, the DNA is TGTGCCAGCACTAAAGACACCGGGGAGCTGTTTTTT.

The rearrangement joins TRBV19 to TRBJ1-4, with 9 bases identical to TRBD1. Germline CDR1 and CDR2: LNHDA and SQIVND (reference sequence). The CDR3 loop spans 17 amino acids. The V and J ends lost 6 bases and 4 bases, in that order; junction bases with no gene match: 12. The CDR3, as DNA: TGTGCCAGTAGACAGGGTGACGGGACAGGGAATAATGAAAAACTGTTTTTT. Amino acid sequence: CASRQGDGTGNNEKLFF.

This clone came up a few times. This chain joins TRBV28 and TRBJ2-7; TRBD2 matches 11 bases. Germline CDR1 is MDHEN and CDR2 is SYDVKM. With V trimmed by 3 bases and J by 1 base, 5 bases remained unmatched. The CDR3 extends over 16 amino acids. Here the CDR3 reads CASSFILAGVSYEQYF. CDR3 nucleotides: TGTGCCAGCAGTTTCATACTAGCGGGAGTATCCTACGAGCAGTACTTC.

The rearrangement links TRBV27 to TRBJ2-7; D might be TRBD2 (6 bases). This CDR3 contains 13 residues. V dropped 3 bases and J dropped 1 base, with 7 bases sitting between them. Germline CDR1 reads MNHEY; CDR2 reads SMNVEV (reference sequence). The CDR3 DNA follows: TGTGCCAGCAGTTTCGGGGGATCCTACGAGCAGTACTTC. Protein sequence: CASSFGGSYEQYF.

The V gene is TRBV7-3, the J gene TRBJ2-7; 7 bases line up with TRBD1. This CDR3 has 13 amino acids. Germline values: CDR1 SGHTA, CDR2 FQGTGA. After removal of 4 bases from V and 4 bases from J, the junction contained 4 bases not matched to a gene. CDR3 residues: CASSYKTGYEQYF. CDR3 DNA: TGTGCCAGCAGCTACAAGACAGGGTACGAGCAGTACTTC.

The chain has TRBV4-3 and TRBJ1-1, with D maybe TRBD1 (5 bases). Trimming shortened V by 0 bases and J by 5 bases, and 7 bases separated the two germline ends. CDR1 LGHNA and CDR2 YSLEER come from the germline V gene. CDR3 length: 13 amino acids. DNA of the CDR3: TGCGCCAGCAGCCAAGACGGGGGGACTGAAGCTTTCTTT. This sequence encodes CASSQDGGTEAFF.

This clone was observed once. The chain uses TRBV27 and TRBJ2-6, with D unclear. The CDR3 loop spans 13 amino acids. Deletions cut 6 bases from V and 1 base from J, with 4 bases between. Germline loops: CDR1 MNHEY, CDR2 SMNVEV (reference sequence). The CDR3 spells CASSQSGANVLTF. The CDR3 DNA reads as TGTGCCAGCAGCCAATCTGGGGCCAACGTCCTGACTTTC.

This clone has just a few counts. The chain has TRBV5-1 and TRBJ1-2, with 7 bases that match TRBD1. Germline V CDR1 and CDR2: SGHRS, YFSETQ. The junction had 10 bases not matched to a gene; V was cut back by 4 bases and J by 4 bases. The CDR3 consists of 15 residues. The CDR3 DNA reads TGCGCCAGCAGCCGCCCAGGGGGGATCTTCTATGGCTACACCTTC. Protein: CASSRPGGIFYGYTF.